The clone carrying this T cell receptor (beta chain) showed up just once. This record belongs to a study of blood T cell repertoires in COVID-19. Profiled with immunoSEQ multiplex PCR; TCRdb holds only in-frame clones, not every one. The table shows roughly 150,000 clones, with around 87% occurring only once. Sequenced input: peripheral blood. The receptor was isolated from a woman in her forties with acute or convalescent COVID-19.

The CDR3 DNA sequence: TGTGCCAGCAGGGGGACAGGGTACACCGGGGAGCTGTTTTTT. Translated, it gives CASRGTGYTGELFF. V and J are TRBV6-5 and TRBJ2-2, with 9 bases lining up with TRBD1. The junction had 2 bases not matched to a gene; V was cut back by 6 bases and J by 3 bases. Germline loops: CDR1 MNHEY, CDR2 SVGAGI. The CDR3 runs 14 residues.